A single sample is the source of the 18 T cell receptor beta chains below, sequenced in a study of beta chain features in type 1 diabetes. The study, taken as a whole, reports: In every one of the four CD4+ subsets, TCRB CDR3s were moderately but significantly shorter in Type 1 diabetes patients.

Expressed TCRB transcripts were sequenced because the isolated RNA had all been reverse transcribed beforehand. Sequencing used immunoSEQ multiplex PCR; TCRdb keeps in-frame clones, though not all of them. The sample yields approximately 250,000 clones, roughly 17% seen once. Their antigens are not known. Specimen: naive CD4+ T cells from blood. The receptors originated from a man younger than 45 with type 1 diabetes.

This clone was counted a few times. The rearrangement joins TRBV5-6 to TRBJ2-5; no definite D call. With 0 bases removed from V and 5 bases from J, the gap between germline ends came to 14 bases. Germline CDR1 and CDR2: SGHDT and YYEEEE. The CDR3 is made up of 15 amino acids. CDR3 in amino acids: CASSLVRSRDETQYF. Here the CDR3 DNA reads TGTGCCAGCAGCTTGGTAAGGTCGAGAGATGAGACCCAGTACTTC.

The chain carries TRBV9 and TRBJ1-2, with D maybe TRBD1 (5 bases). The V end was cut by 3 bases, the J end by 4 bases, with 10 bases between. CDR3 length: 13 amino acids. Germline assignment: CDR1 SGDLS and CDR2 YYNGEE. The DNA of the CDR3 is TGTGCCAGCAGCGCGCCGACAGCCTATGGCTACACCTTC. Translated: CASSAPTAYGYTF.

This clone appeared a few times. This chain connects TRBV5-1 to TRBJ2-1; no reliable D call. Germline values: CDR1 SGHRS, CDR2 YFSETQ. V was shortened by 1 base and J by 4 bases, with 6 bases between the two germline ends. The CDR3 is made up of 13 amino acids. CDR3 protein: CASSLQEYNEQFF. CDR3 sequence (DNA): TGCGCCAGCAGCTTGCAGGAGTACAATGAGCAGTTCTTC.

A few counts support this clone. The V gene is TRBV27, the J gene TRBJ2-2, with D perhaps assigned TRBD1 or TRBD2 (5 bases each). Germline CDR1 MNHEY, CDR2 SMNVEV (reference sequence). The ends were cut back, 6 bases at V and 5 bases at J, with 19 bases in the middle. The length of the CDR3 is 16 residues. CDR3: CASRPTAGRATGELFF. CDR3 in DNA: TGTGCCAGCAGACCTACCGCGGGCAGGGCTACCGGGGAGCTGTTTTTT.

V is TRBV29-1 and J is TRBJ2-1, with 8 nucleotides matching TRBD2. The CDR3 runs 12 residues. Germline loops: CDR1 SQVTM, CDR2 ANQGSEA. V dropped 4 bases and J dropped 9; count of bases not matched to a gene: 5. The CDR3 region is CSVGSGRTEQFF. The CDR3 bases are TGCAGCGTTGGAAGCGGGAGAACTGAGCAGTTCTTC.

This chain connects TRBV30 to TRBJ2-2; D may be TRBD2 (5 bases). Trimming removed 0 bases at V and 7 bases at J, with 12 bases between. The CDR3 spans 14 residues. Germline V gives CDR1 GTSNPN, CDR2 SVGIG (reference sequence). CDR3 coding DNA: TGTGCCTGGAGTGTTAAAGGAAGCGGCGGGGAGCTGTTTTTT. Protein sequence: CAWSVKGSGGELFF.

The chain has TRBV25-1 and TRBJ2-5, with D maybe TRBD1 (5 bases). With 1 base removed from V and 2 bases from J, the gap between germline ends came to 8 bases. The length of the CDR3 is 14 residues. Germline V lookup: CDR1 MGHDK, CDR2 SYGVNS. The chain's CDR3 is CASSEFDSQETQYF. DNA for the CDR3: TGTGCCAGCAGTGAATTTGACAGTCAAGAGACCCAGTACTTC.

This clone was seen more than once but under ten times. V usage is TRBV9 and J usage is TRBJ2-7; TRBD2 matches 9 bases. Germline CDR1 SGDLS, CDR2 YYNGEE. The length of the CDR3 is 15 residues. Germline trimming cut 2 bases from V and 3 bases from J; bases unmatched to any gene: 6. CDR3 residues: CASSVGLASFYEQYF. CDR3 coding DNA: TGTGCCAGCAGCGTTGGACTAGCGTCTTTCTACGAGCAGTACTTC.

A few counts support this clone. The chain joins TRBV15 to TRBJ2-3, with 12 nucleotides matching TRBD2. The CDR3 is 16 residues long. The V gene's germline CDR1 is LNHNV and CDR2 YYDKDF (reference sequence). J lost 6 bases, V lost 5 bases, and 9 bases had no gene match. The CDR3 loop reads CATSSGLAGSGDTQYF. CDR3 DNA: TGTGCCACCAGCTCCGGACTAGCGGGGTCGGGTGATACGCAGTATTTT.

The chain is built from TRBV9 and TRBJ2-7, with a tentative D call TRBD1 (6 bases). The CDR3 runs to 14 residues. The germline V gene has CDR1 SGDLS and CDR2 YYNGEE. The V end lost 0 bases, the J end lost 8 bases, and 15 bases lay between the germline ends. The DNA of the CDR3 is TGTGCCAGCAGCGTAGGACCAGGGGACAACAAGCAGTACTTC. Protein sequence: CASSVGPGDNKQYF. The full variable domain, rest sourced from reference TRBV9 and TRBJ2-7, is DSGVTQTPKHLITATGQRVTLRCSPRSGDLSVYWYQQSLDQGLQFLIQYYNGEERAKGNILERFSAQQFPDLHSELNLSSLELGDSALYFCASSVGPGDNKQYFGPGTRLTVT.

The chain couples TRBV25-1 to TRBJ2-7, with D unclear. Germline V CDR1 and CDR2: MGHDK, SYGVNS. CDR3 length equals 12 residues. The V and J ends lost 3 bases and 0 bases respectively, with 3 bases between them. The CDR3 sequence is CASSDSSYEQYF. For the CDR3, the DNA is TGTGCCAGCAGTGACAGCTCCTACGAGCAGTACTTC.

CDR3 region: CASSFGFGSTYEQYF. Written as DNA, the CDR3 is TGTGCCAGCAGCTTCGGTTTTGGGAGTACCTACGAGCAGTACTTC. J is TRBJ2-7 and V is TRBV7-9; D is perhaps TRBD2 (5 bases). CDR3 length equals 15 residues. The V end was cut by 3 bases, the J end by 2 bases, with 14 bases between. Per the germline V gene, CDR1 is SEHNR and CDR2 is FQNEAQ (reference sequence).

The chain is built from TRBV19 and TRBJ2-4; D is possibly TRBD1 or TRBD2 (5 bases each). Germline V gene lookup returns CDR1 LNHDA and CDR2 SQIVND (reference sequence). There are 16 residues in the CDR3. V was trimmed by 7 bases and J by 2 bases, leaving 18 bases between them. CDR3 bases: TGTGCCAGTACCGTGAGGGGCATAGGAACCAAAAACATTCAGTACTTC. Its translation is CASTVRGIGTKNIQYF.

This clone was observed a handful of times. V usage is TRBV27 and J usage is TRBJ2-3, with D perhaps TRBD1 or TRBD2 (5 bases each). Germline V lookup: CDR1 MNHEY, CDR2 SMNVEV (reference sequence). The V end was cut by 6 bases, the J end by 14 bases, with 21 bases between. The CDR3 consists of 13 residues. CDR3 region: CASRSQGPFLWYF. Here the CDR3 DNA reads TGTGCCAGCAGAAGTCAGGGACCCTTTTTGTGGTATTTT.

V gene TRBV6-1 combines with J gene TRBJ2-7; D possibly corresponds to TRBD1 (5 bases). The CDR3 has 12 residues. The germline V gene has CDR1 MNHNS and CDR2 SASEGT. Trimming removed 2 bases at V and 3 bases at J, with 5 bases between. The CDR3 is CASSERGYEQYF. The DNA for the CDR3 is TGTGCCAGCAGTGAAAGGGGCTACGAGCAGTACTTC.

A few counts support this clone. V usage is TRBV29-1 and J usage is TRBJ1-1; 9 positions match TRBD1. Trimming took 4 bases from V and 4 from J; bases not matched to a gene: 7. Germline values: CDR1 SQVTM, CDR2 ANQGSEA. The CDR3 loop spans 14 amino acids. CDR3 loop: CSVGYRGLSTEAFF. In nucleotides, the CDR3 is TGCAGCGTTGGTTACAGGGGGCTGTCCACTGAAGCTTTCTTT. The full variable domain, its missing parts supplied by reference TRBV29-1 and TRBJ1-1, is SAVISQKPSRDICQRGTSLTIQCQVDSQVTMMFWYRQQPGQSLTLIATANQGSEATYESGFVIDKFPISRPNLTFSTLTVSNMSPEDSSIYLCSVGYRGLSTEAFFGQGTRLTVV.

CDR3 coding DNA: TGTGCCACCAGCAGAGATTTTGGACGGCAAGAGACCCAGTACTTC. This codes for CATSRDFGRQETQYF. J is TRBJ2-5 and V is TRBV15; D call uncertain. Trimming stripped 0 bases from V and 2 bases from J, with 10 bases between. Germline loops: CDR1 LNHNV, CDR2 YYDKDF (reference sequence). This CDR3 spans 15 amino acids.

The chain carries TRBV19 and TRBJ2-7; D unresolved. The V gene lost 9 bases and the J gene lost 0 bases, with 12 bases spanning the gap. Looked up from germline, CDR1 is LNHDA and CDR2 is SQIVND (reference sequence). The CDR3 covers 13 residues. CDR3 amino acids: CASRPPSSYEQYF. The CDR3 region has the DNA TGTGCCAGCAGACCCCCCAGCTCCTACGAGCAGTACTTC.